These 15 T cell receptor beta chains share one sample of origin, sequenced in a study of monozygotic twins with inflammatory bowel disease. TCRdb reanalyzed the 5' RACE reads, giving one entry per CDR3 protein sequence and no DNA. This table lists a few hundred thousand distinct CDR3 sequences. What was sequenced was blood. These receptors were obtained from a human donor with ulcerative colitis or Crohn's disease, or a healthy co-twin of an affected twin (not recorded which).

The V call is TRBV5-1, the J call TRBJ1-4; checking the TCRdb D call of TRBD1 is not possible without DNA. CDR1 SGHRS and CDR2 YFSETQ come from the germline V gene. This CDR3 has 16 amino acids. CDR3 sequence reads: CASSSRQGVANEKLFF.

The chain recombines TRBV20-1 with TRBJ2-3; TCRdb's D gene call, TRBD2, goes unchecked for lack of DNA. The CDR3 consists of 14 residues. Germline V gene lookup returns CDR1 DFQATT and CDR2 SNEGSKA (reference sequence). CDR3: CSAYQGRGRDTQYF.

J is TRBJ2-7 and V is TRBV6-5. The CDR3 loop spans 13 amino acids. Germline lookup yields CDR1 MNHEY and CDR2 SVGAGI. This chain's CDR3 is CASSYGGWDEQYF.

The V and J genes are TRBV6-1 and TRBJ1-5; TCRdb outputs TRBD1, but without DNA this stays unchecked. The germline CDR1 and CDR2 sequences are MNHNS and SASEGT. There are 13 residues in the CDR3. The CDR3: CASSQGPNQPQHF.

The CDR3 region is CASSPAGGGSNQPQHF. This chain connects TRBV7-9 to TRBJ1-5. The CDR3 spans 16 residues. CDR1 and CDR2 from the germline V gene are SEHNR and FQNEAQ (reference sequence).

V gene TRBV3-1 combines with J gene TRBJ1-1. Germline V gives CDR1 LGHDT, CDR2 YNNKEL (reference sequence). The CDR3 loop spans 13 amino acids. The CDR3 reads CASSQSGNTEAFF.

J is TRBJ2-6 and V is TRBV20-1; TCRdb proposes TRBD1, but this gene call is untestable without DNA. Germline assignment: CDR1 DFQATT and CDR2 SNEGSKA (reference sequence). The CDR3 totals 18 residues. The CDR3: CSAKTGWFGETGANVLTF.

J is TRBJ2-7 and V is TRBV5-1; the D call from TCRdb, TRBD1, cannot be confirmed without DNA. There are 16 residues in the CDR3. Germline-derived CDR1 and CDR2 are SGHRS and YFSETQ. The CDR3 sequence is CASSPRGDFLFYEQYF. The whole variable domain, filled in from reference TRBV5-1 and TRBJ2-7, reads KAGVTQTPRYLIKTRGQQVTLSCSPISGHRSVSWYQQTPGQGLQFLFEYFSETQRNKGNFPGRFSGRQFSNSRSEMNVSTLELGDSALYLCASSPRGDFLFYEQYFGPGTRLTVT.

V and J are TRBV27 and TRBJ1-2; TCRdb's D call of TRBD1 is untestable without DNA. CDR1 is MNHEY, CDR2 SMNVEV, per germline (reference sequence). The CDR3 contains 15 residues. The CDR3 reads CASSLSGTGGGGYTF.

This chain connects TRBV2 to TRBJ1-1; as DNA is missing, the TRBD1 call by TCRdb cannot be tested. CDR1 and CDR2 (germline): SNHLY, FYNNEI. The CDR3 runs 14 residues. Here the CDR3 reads CASRERQGISEAFF.

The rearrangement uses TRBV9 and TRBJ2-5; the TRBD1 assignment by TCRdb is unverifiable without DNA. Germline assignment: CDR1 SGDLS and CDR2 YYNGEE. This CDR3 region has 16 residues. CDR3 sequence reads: CASSGSVRLRTETQYF.

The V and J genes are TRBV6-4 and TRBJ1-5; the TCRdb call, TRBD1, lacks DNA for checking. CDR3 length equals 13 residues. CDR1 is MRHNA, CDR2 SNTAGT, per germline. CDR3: CASSEGDNQPQHF.

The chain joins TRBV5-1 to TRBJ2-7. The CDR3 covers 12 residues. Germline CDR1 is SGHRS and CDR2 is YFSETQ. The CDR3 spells CASSLDTYEQYF.

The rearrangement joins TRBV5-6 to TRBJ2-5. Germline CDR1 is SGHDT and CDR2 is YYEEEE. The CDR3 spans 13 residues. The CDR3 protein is CASSFFWGETQYF.

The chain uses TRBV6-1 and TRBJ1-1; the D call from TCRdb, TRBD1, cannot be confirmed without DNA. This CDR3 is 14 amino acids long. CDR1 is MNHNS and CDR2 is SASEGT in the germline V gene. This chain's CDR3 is CASSGTGRYAEAFF.